These 27 T cell receptor beta chains were sequenced from one sample in a study of cytotoxic CD8 clonotypes in ibrutinib-treated CLL. The repertoire was sequenced with immunoSEQ multiplex PCR; TCRdb's copy has only in-frame clones and lacks some. Here the sample spans 110,000 to 150,000 clones, 76% being singletons. Specimen: PBMCs, collected after 24 months of ibrutinib treatment. These receptors were collected from a human donor with chronic lymphocytic leukemia.

The chain has TRBV6-6 and TRBJ1-4; tentative D call: TRBD1 (6 bases). The CDR3 extends over 16 amino acids. CDR1 is MNHNY, CDR2 SVGAGI, per germline (reference sequence). V was trimmed by 2 bases and J by 8 bases, leaving 18 bases between them. In nucleotides, the CDR3 is TGTGCCAGCAGTTACAGGGCCCGGGACATAAGGGAAAAACTGTTTTTT. Protein sequence: CASSYRARDIREKLFF.

The CDR3 nucleotides are TGTGCCAGCAGCAATAGGGGAGGGACCCAGTACTTC. Translation: CASSNRGGTQYF. The chain couples TRBV7-9 to TRBJ2-5; tentative D call: TRBD2 (6 bases). V lost 5 bases to trimming and J lost 7 bases, with 11 bases between them. The CDR3 has 12 amino acids. CDR1 and CDR2 (germline): SEHNR, FQNEAQ (reference sequence).

The chain recombines TRBV19 with TRBJ1-5; TRBD1 matches at 11 bases. With V trimmed by 6 bases and J by 6 bases, 4 bases remained unmatched. CDR1 and CDR2 from the germline V gene are LNHDA and SQIVND (reference sequence). The CDR3 sequence is 14 residues long. This CDR3 is CASSGGQGGQPQHF. Written as DNA, the CDR3 is TGTGCCAGTAGCGGGGGACAGGGGGGTCAGCCCCAGCATTTT.

This clone showed up just once. This chain uses TRBV29-1 with TRBJ1-2; 8 nucleotides agree with TRBD1. V shed 4 bases and J 7 bases; nucleotides not matched to a gene: 5. This CDR3 region has 12 residues. Germline assignment: CDR1 SQVTM and CDR2 ANQGSEA. The CDR3 spells CSVVGQGVGYTF. CDR3 sequence (DNA): TGCAGCGTTGTTGGACAGGGTGTTGGCTACACCTTC.

J is TRBJ1-5 and V is TRBV15, with D possibly matching TRBD1 (5 bases). CDR3 length equals 16 residues. Germline V gives CDR1 LNHNV, CDR2 YYDKDF (reference sequence). With 3 bases removed from V and 2 bases from J, the gap between germline ends came to 14 bases. In DNA, the CDR3 is TGTGCCACCAGCAGCGCTACTTGGGGGGGCAATCAGCCCCAGCATTTT. As protein: CATSSATWGGNQPQHF.

This chain links TRBV11-2 with TRBJ2-7; tentative D call: TRBD1 (5 bases). Germline loops: CDR1 SGHAT, CDR2 FQNNGV. V lost 1 base, J lost 0 bases, and 10 bases lay in between. The CDR3 loop spans 15 amino acids. CDR3 amino acids: CASSLVPGNSYEQYF. The CDR3 nucleotides are TGTGCCAGCAGCTTAGTCCCAGGGAACTCCTACGAGCAGTACTTC.

There are a few counts of this clone. V and J are TRBV30 and TRBJ1-2; tentatively, D is TRBD1 (5 bases). From germline, CDR1 is GTSNPN and CDR2 SVGIG (reference sequence). Trimming cost V 3 bases and J 3 bases, with 8 bases left between them. The CDR3 is made up of 12 amino acids. CDR3 sequence (DNA): TGTGCCTGGAGCGCGGGGGACTATGGCTACACCTTC. It specifies CAWSAGDYGYTF.

V and J are TRBV6-5 and TRBJ2-2; D is ambiguous. Germline-derived CDR1 and CDR2 are MNHEY and SVGAGI. CDR3 length equals 13 residues. V lost 6 bases and J lost 3, with 8 bases in between. The CDR3 region has the DNA TGTGCCAGCAGATCACCGGACACCGGGGAGCTGTTTTTT. Encoded protein: CASRSPDTGELFF.

This clone is a singleton in its sample. The chain combines TRBV9 with TRBJ2-1; 9 nucleotides match TRBD2. The CDR3 loop spans 17 amino acids. Germline V gene data show CDR1 as SGDLS and CDR2 as YYNGEE. Trimming removed 4 bases from V and 9 bases from J; junction bases left unmatched: 17. The CDR3 nucleotides read TGTGCCAGCAGCCCACAGTTTAGCGGGAGACCACCAGCTGAGCAGTTCTTC. This translates into CASSPQFSGRPPAEQFF.

This clone was seen just once. As DNA, the CDR3 is TGTGCCAGCAAGGTGGGGGGCAACAATCAGCCCCAGCATTTT. Translation: CASKVGGNNQPQHF. The chain couples TRBV28 to TRBJ1-5; the D gene is possibly TRBD1 (6 bases). In germline, CDR1 is MDHEN, CDR2 SYDVKM. V was pared by 7 bases and J by 3 bases, with 13 bases between. The CDR3 runs 14 residues.

V and J are TRBV29-1 and TRBJ1-1; D remains unclear. The germline V gene encodes CDR1 SQVTM and CDR2 ANQGSEA. This CDR3 contains 11 residues. Deletions cut 6 bases from V and 7 bases from J, with 12 bases between. This CDR3 is CSVTTGDEAFF. CDR3 nucleotides: TGCAGCGTGACGACTGGGGATGAAGCTTTCTTT.

This clone came up once. V and J are TRBV5-1 and TRBJ2-5, with D hard to call. The CDR3 loop spans 14 amino acids. Trimming removed 0 bases from V and 5 bases from J, with 11 bases in between. Germline values: CDR1 SGHRS, CDR2 YFSETQ. The CDR3 bases are TGCGCCAGCAGCTTGGACCCACGGTCGGAGACCCAGTACTTC. This codes for CASSLDPRSETQYF.

The chain is built from TRBV28 and TRBJ1-1; 8 bases are shared with TRBD1. This CDR3 region has 15 residues. In germline, CDR1 is MDHEN, CDR2 SYDVKM. V trimming: 8 bases; J trimming: 0 bases; junction bases outside the gene matches: 8. In DNA form, the CDR3 reads TGTGCCAGCCCCCCAGGACAGGGATTGAACACTGAAGCTTTCTTT. This sequence encodes CASPPGQGLNTEAFF.

The chain joins TRBV21-1 to TRBJ2-1; the table's D call TRBD2 went unverified against the DNA. TRBV21-1 is tagged as a pseudogene. CDR3 length: 10 amino acids. The CDR3: CASSRYEQFF. The CDR3 region has the DNA TGTGCCAGCAGCCGGTATGAGCAGTTCTTC.

This clone was counted once. This chain joins TRBV18 and TRBJ2-7; TRBD2 is a possible D gene (6 bases). Trimming removed 1 base from V and 0 bases from J, with 10 bases in between. This CDR3 is 15 amino acids long. Germline CDR1 reads KGHSH; CDR2 reads LQKENI. DNA of the CDR3: TGTGCCAGCTCACCACGGGACTGGAGCTCCTACGAGCAGTACTTC. The encoded protein is CASSPRDWSSYEQYF.

This chain joins TRBV7-2 and TRBJ1-2; no definite D call. This CDR3 is built from 11 residues. CDR1 is SGHTA and CDR2 is FQGNSA in the germline V gene. Trimming shortened V by 5 bases and J by 7 bases, and 8 bases separated the two germline ends. CDR3 residues: CASSGRGGYTF. As DNA, the CDR3 is TGTGCCAGCAGCGGCCGGGGTGGCTACACCTTC. The variable domain in full, completed from reference TRBV7-2 and TRBJ1-2, reads GAGVSQSPSNKVTEKGKDVELRCDPISGHTALYWYRQSLGQGLEFLIYFQGNSAPDKSGLPSDRFSAERTGGSVSTLTIQRTQQEDSAVYLCASSGRGGYTFGSGTRLTVV.

The J gene is TRBJ1-5, the V gene TRBV10-3; 7 nucleotides agree with TRBD1. The junction had 4 bases not matched to a gene; V was cut back by 6 bases and J by 5 bases. The CDR3 runs to 13 residues. Germline V gene lookup returns CDR1 ENHRY and CDR2 SYGVKD. The CDR3 sequence: CAISRQGDQPQHF. The CDR3 DNA follows: TGTGCCATCAGCCGACAGGGAGATCAGCCCCAGCATTTT.

This sequence joins TRBV5-1 and TRBJ2-1; 9 bases map to TRBD2. V was clipped by 4 bases and J by 9 bases; unmatched bases: 17. Germline V gene lookup returns CDR1 SGHRS and CDR2 YFSETQ. The CDR3 is 17 amino acids. This CDR3 is CASSLDLSGRPGGEQFF. In nucleotides, the CDR3 is TGCGCCAGCAGCCTCGACCTAAGCGGGAGGCCGGGGGGTGAGCAGTTCTTC.

The chain links TRBV9 to TRBJ2-3; TRBD2 agrees at 7 bases. CDR1 is SGDLS, CDR2 YYNGEE, per germline. V shed 0 bases, J shed 2 bases, and the junction held 12 bases outside the gene matches. The CDR3 totals 18 residues. The DNA for the CDR3 is TGTGCCAGCAGCGTAGCTACGTTGGGGCTAGCGGACACAGATACGCAGTATTTT. Translating it yields CASSVATLGLADTDTQYF.

J is TRBJ2-6 and V is TRBV5-5; D possibly corresponds to TRBD1 (6 bases). The CDR3 runs 14 residues. Germline CDR1 reads SGHKS; CDR2 reads YYEKEE (reference sequence). Trimming left V 1 base short and J 5 bases short, with 7 bases between. The CDR3 spells CASSLTGRANVLTF. The DNA of the CDR3 is TGTGCCAGCAGCTTGACAGGGCGGGCCAACGTCCTGACTTTC.

The chain carries TRBV10-3 and TRBJ2-3; D remains unclear. Germline V gives CDR1 ENHRY, CDR2 SYGVKD. V lost 10 bases and J lost 2, with 13 bases in between. CDR3 length equals 13 residues. This chain's CDR3 is CATSWGNTDTQYF. The CDR3 DNA sequence: TGTGCCACCAGCTGGGGAAACACAGATACGCAGTATTTT.

This clone was counted a single time. The chain has TRBV4-3 and TRBJ1-6; D unresolved. V lost 6 bases, J lost 0 bases, and 12 bases lay in between. The CDR3 totals 16 residues. CDR1 is LGHNA, CDR2 YSLEER, per germline. CDR3 residues: CASSRTSSSYNSPLHF. Here the CDR3 DNA reads TGCGCCAGCAGTAGGACCTCAAGCTCCTATAATTCACCCCTCCACTTT.

V is TRBV2 and J is TRBJ2-7; tentative D call: TRBD1 (6 bases). Germline CDR1 is SNHLY and CDR2 is FYNNEI. Trimming pared 2 bases from V and 0 bases from J, leaving 8 bases between. The CDR3 has 14 amino acids. The CDR3 loop reads CASSERTDSYEQYF. DNA of the CDR3: TGTGCCAGCAGTGAAAGGACAGACTCCTACGAGCAGTACTTC.

This clone turned up a few times. V and J are TRBV4-2 and TRBJ2-2; 16 bases fit TRBD2. V was clipped by 0 bases and J by 6 bases; unmatched bases: 10. The CDR3 is 20 amino acids. Germline-derived CDR1 and CDR2 are LGHNA and YNFKEQ. CDR3 DNA: TGTGCCAGCAGCCAAGAACGAGTGGGACTAGCGGGAGGGGGCCCCGGGGAGCTGTTTTTT. This codes for CASSQERVGLAGGGPGELFF.

This clone was seen repeatedly, ten times or more. Other DNA sequences of this sample code for an identical CDR3. The chain recombines TRBV6-5 with TRBJ1-1; D is undetermined. This CDR3 has 14 amino acids. Trimming removed 2 bases at V and 2 bases at J, with 9 bases between. CDR1 and CDR2 (germline): MNHEY, SVGAGI. For the CDR3, the DNA is TGTGCCAGCAGTTACGGGCCGGGAAACACTGAAGCTTTCTTT. Translated, it gives CASSYGPGNTEAFF.

The gene calls are TRBV4-3 and TRBJ2-4; TRBD2 matches 9 bases. The CDR3 totals 16 residues. Germline V gene data show CDR1 as LGHNA and CDR2 as YSLEER. V was pared by 1 base and J by 8 bases, with 9 bases of the junction left unmatched. CDR3 sequence: CASSQGAASGVDIQYF. The CDR3 DNA sequence: TGCGCCAGCAGCCAAGGGGCGGCTAGCGGGGTAGACATTCAGTACTTC.

On this clone: One junction end does not reproduce the germline sequence, and a read error may be involved. The chain carries TRBV19 and TRBJ2-3; TRBD1 might be the D (6 bases). CDR3 length equals 13 residues. Germline CDR1 LNHDA, CDR2 SQIVND (reference sequence). DNA of the CDR3: TGTGCCAGTAGTATAGGGCAGGACGGGACACCCATATTT. It translates to CASSIGQDGTPIF.